A single sample is the source of the 27 T cell receptor beta chains below, sequenced in a study of response to subunit inactivated influenza vaccine. From the RT-PCR reads, TCRdb called clonotypes with MiXCR, one entry per CDR3 protein. The data show 750,000 to 850,000 distinct CDR3 sequences, with 15% to 20% seen just once and roughly a tenth held by the top ten. The sequencing used PBMCs from blood, collected around 5 days after vaccination. These receptors were collected from a man in his fifties or sixties who received an inactivated influenza vaccine.

This clonotype has a handful of counts. This sequence joins TRBV4-3 and TRBJ2-7; D is perhaps TRBD1 (5 bases). The CDR3 is 14 residues long. Germline CDR1 reads LGHNA; CDR2 reads YSLEER. With 1 base removed from V and 3 bases from J, the gap between germline ends came to 10 bases. In DNA form, the CDR3 reads TGCGCCAGCAGCCAAGTTCCAGGGAACTACGAGCAGTACTTC. Encoded protein: CASSQVPGNYEQYF.

This sequence joins TRBV20-1 and TRBJ1-1; D might be TRBD1 (6 bases). The germline V and J ends were trimmed by 5 bases and 2 bases, with 18 bases remaining between them. This CDR3 region has 15 residues. Germline V gene sequence: CDR1 DFQATT, CDR2 SNEGSKA (reference sequence). The CDR3 nucleotides read TGCAGTGCTTTCAGTACCGCGGACAGTAACACTGAAGCTTTCTTT. Amino acid sequence: CSAFSTADSNTEAFF.

The chain carries TRBV6-2 or TRBV6-3 and TRBJ2-1; D remains ambiguous. The CDR3 runs to 18 residues. V lost 5 bases to trimming and J lost 0 bases, with 20 bases between them. From germline, CDR1 is MNHEY and CDR2 SVGEGT. CDR3 DNA sequence: TGTGCCAGCAGTCCCCTTAGCCCGATAATTAGCTCCTACAATGAGCAGTTCTTC. It yields the protein CASSPLSPIISSYNEQFF.

The CDR3 loop reads CASSVHPGRTEAFF. CDR3 in DNA: TGCGCCAGCAGTGTGCATCCAGGGAGGACTGAAGCTTTCTTT. This chain uses TRBV10-2 with TRBJ1-1, with D maybe TRBD1 (5 bases). The germline gives CDR1 WSHSY, CDR2 SAAADI. The CDR3 loop spans 14 amino acids. Trimming shortened V by 4 bases and J by 5 bases, and 14 bases separated the two germline ends.

Ten or more counts support this clonotype. The rearrangement joins TRBV9 to TRBJ2-1; D is ambiguous. Trimming pared 0 bases from V and 0 bases from J, leaving 10 bases between. The V gene's germline CDR1 is SGDLS and CDR2 YYNGEE. CDR3 length: 16 amino acids. CDR3 coding DNA: TGTGCCAGCAGCGTAGGAGGCAGCGTCTCCTACAATGAGCAGTTCTTC. Translated, it gives CASSVGGSVSYNEQFF.

This clonotype appeared a few times. The chain has TRBV5-5 and TRBJ2-7, with D perhaps TRBD1 (6 bases). CDR3 size: 15 residues. Germline-derived CDR1 and CDR2 are SGHKS and YYEKEE (reference sequence). Trimming cost V 1 base and J 2 bases, with 13 bases left between them. CDR3 loop: CASSLRWDMAYEQYF. In DNA, the CDR3 is TGTGCCAGCAGCTTGAGGTGGGACATGGCCTACGAGCAGTACTTC.

The chain links TRBV12-3 or TRBV12-4 to TRBJ2-5, with D possibly TRBD2 on 6 matching bases. There are 13 residues in the CDR3. Trimming shortened V by 6 bases and J by 6 bases, and 14 bases separated the two germline ends. The CDR3 region has the DNA TGTGCCAGCAGCTGGGACTCCGGGAAGACCCAGTACTTC. Its protein is CASSWDSGKTQYF.

This clonotype appeared a few times. The V call is TRBV5-1, the J call TRBJ2-1, with 13 bases that match TRBD2. The CDR3 loop spans 17 amino acids. CDR1 is SGHRS and CDR2 is YFSETQ in the germline V gene. V lost 4 bases to trimming and J lost 2 bases; unmatched junction nucleotides: 6. In nucleotides, the CDR3 is TGCGCCAGCAGCGAGTCGACTAGCGGGGGGACCTACAATGAGCAGTTCTTC. Translated, it gives CASSESTSGGTYNEQFF.

The chain has TRBV20-1 and TRBJ2-3; possible D gene TRBD2, 6 bases. V lost 6 bases to trimming and J lost 2 bases, with 15 bases between them. CDR1 and CDR2 from the germline V gene are DFQATT and SNEGSKA (reference sequence). The CDR3 contains 14 residues. The CDR3 coding sequence is TGCAGTGCCAGACGGGGCGGGAACACAGATACGCAGTATTTT. Translation gives CSARRGGNTDTQYF.

This clonotype was seen only a few times. The genes are TRBV12-3 or TRBV12-4 and TRBJ2-2, with D unresolved. The CDR3 runs to 14 residues. Trimming stripped 8 bases from V and 2 bases from J, with 12 bases between. In DNA form, the CDR3 reads TGTGCCAGCGCCGCGACACTAAACACCGGGGAGCTGTTTTTT. Its translation: CASAATLNTGELFF.

There are a few counts of this clonotype. The V and J genes are TRBV27 and TRBJ2-5, with D tentatively TRBD1 (6 bases). V lost 2 bases and J 3 bases, leaving 16 bases between the germline ends. The CDR3 extends over 16 amino acids. CDR1 MNHEY and CDR2 SMNVEV come from the germline V gene (reference sequence). The chain's CDR3 is CASSLNQGPIEETQYF. DNA of the CDR3: TGTGCCAGCAGTTTAAATCAGGGGCCGATCGAAGAGACCCAGTACTTC.

This clonotype was seen only a few times. The chain has TRBV7-9 and TRBJ2-7, with no clear D. Germline CDR1 and CDR2: SEHNR and FQNEAQ (reference sequence). The CDR3 consists of 15 residues. V shed 5 bases and J shed 4 bases, with 18 bases lying between them. Here the CDR3 DNA reads TGTGCCAGCAGCCCTAAGGCTGTCGGTCTTTACGAGCAGTACTTC. It is translated as CASSPKAVGLYEQYF.

This clonotype came up many times. The chain is built from TRBV29-1 and TRBJ2-5; 7 positions agree with TRBD2. Trimming removed 7 bases from V and 7 bases from J; junction bases left unmatched: 15. CDR1 is SQVTM, CDR2 ANQGSEA, per germline. The CDR3 loop spans 14 amino acids. The chain's CDR3 is CSGGGASGGGTQYF. The CDR3 DNA is TGCAGCGGTGGTGGGGCTAGCGGAGGTGGGACCCAGTACTTC.

This clonotype was counted ten times or more. V usage is TRBV5-1 and J usage is TRBJ2-1; perhaps TRBD1 as D (5 bases). V gave up 2 bases and J gave up 7 bases, with 7 bases separating them. CDR3 length: 12 amino acids. Germline values: CDR1 SGHRS, CDR2 YFSETQ. For the CDR3, the DNA is TGCGCCAGCAGCTTCCAGGGAAATGAGCAGTTCTTC. As protein: CASSFQGNEQFF.

This chain connects TRBV10-3 to TRBJ2-2; no reliable D call. Trimming removed 7 bases from V and 0 bases from J, with 9 bases in between. CDR3 length equals 14 residues. Germline loops: CDR1 ENHRY, CDR2 SYGVKD. The CDR3 is CAITPATNTGELFF. In DNA form, the CDR3 reads TGTGCCATCACACCGGCAACGAACACCGGGGAGCTGTTTTTT.

This clonotype appeared a few times. The rearrangement links TRBV5-1 to TRBJ2-3, with 9 bases identical to TRBD2. CDR3 length equals 16 residues. Trimming at V came to 0 bases and at J to 4 bases, leaving 6 bases not matched to a gene. CDR1 SGHRS and CDR2 YFSETQ come from the germline V gene. The CDR3 DNA reads TGCGCCAGCAGCTTGGATGTTGCGGGAGGGGCAGATACGCAGTATTTT. It translates to CASSLDVAGGADTQYF.

This sequence joins TRBV20-1 and TRBJ2-5, with D uncertain. Trimming left V 3 bases short and J 1 base short, with 21 bases between. CDR1 and CDR2 (germline): DFQATT, SNEGSKA (reference sequence). CDR3 length: 17 residues. CDR3 sequence reads: CSARGSYQPATQETQYF. CDR3 nucleotides: TGCAGTGCTAGGGGCAGCTACCAACCCGCGACCCAAGAGACCCAGTACTTC.

This clonotype was seen a few times. This chain connects TRBV20-1 to TRBJ1-1; D might be TRBD1 (6 bases). Per the germline V gene, CDR1 is DFQATT and CDR2 is SNEGSKA (reference sequence). V lost 6 bases to trimming and J lost 0 bases, with 17 bases between them. The CDR3 contains 15 residues. For the CDR3, the DNA is TGCAGTGCCATAAAGGGGGGCAGAGTGAACACTGAAGCTTTCTTT. The encoded protein is CSAIKGGRVNTEAFF.

In its sample, this clonotype was seen a few times. This chain connects TRBV2 to TRBJ2-5; 7 nucleotides agree with TRBD1. Trimming removed 6 bases from V and 3 bases from J; junction bases left unmatched: 4. CDR3 length: 13 amino acids. Germline V gives CDR1 SNHLY, CDR2 FYNNEI. CDR3 residues: CASSIQGKETQYF. The DNA of the CDR3 is TGTGCCAGCAGCATACAGGGGAAAGAGACCCAGTACTTC.

This clonotype was counted between two and nine times. This sequence joins TRBV6-9 and TRBJ2-1, with TRBD2 matching 11 bases. The V gene end was trimmed by 4 bases and the J gene end by 2 bases; junction bases not matched to a gene: 7. CDR1 and CDR2 (germline): MNHGY, SVAAGI. This CDR3 comprises 17 residues. The CDR3 is CASSCYSGGETYNEQFF. In nucleotides, the CDR3 is TGTGCCAGCAGTTGCTATAGCGGGGGGGAGACCTACAATGAGCAGTTCTTC.

This sequence joins TRBV29-1 and TRBJ2-7; 9 positions agree with TRBD1. CDR1 is SQVTM and CDR2 is ANQGSEA in the germline V gene. CDR3 length equals 13 residues. J gave up 6 bases and V 6 bases, and 9 bases lay outside the gene matches. The CDR3 bases are TGCAGCGTCGGTGGGACAGGGTCGGGCGAGCAGTACTTC. Protein sequence: CSVGGTGSGEQYF.

This clonotype was detected only a few times. V is TRBV29-1 and J is TRBJ2-3, with a weak D call TRBD1 (5 bases). The CDR3 consists of 14 residues. Germline CDR1 reads SQVTM; CDR2 reads ANQGSEA. The ends were cut back, 5 bases at V and 2 bases at J, with 14 bases in the middle. In DNA form, the CDR3 reads TGCAGCGTTAAACCCAGGGTCTCCACAGATACGCAGTATTTT. Its protein is CSVKPRVSTDTQYF.

The chain carries TRBV7-2 and TRBJ2-2; D is unclear. The V end lost 1 base, the J end lost 2 bases, and 8 bases lay between the germline ends. Germline CDR1 SGHTA, CDR2 FQGNSA. The CDR3 runs 15 residues. In DNA, the CDR3 is TGTGCCAGCAGCTTAGGGACGGATAACACCGGGGAGCTGTTTTTT. It encodes CASSLGTDNTGELFF. The variable domain in full, completed from reference TRBV7-2 and TRBJ2-2, reads GAGVSQSPSNKVTEKGKDVELRCDPISGHTALYWYRQSLGQGLEFLIYFQGNSAPDKSGLPSDRFSAERTGGSVSTLTIQRTQQEDSAVYLCASSLGTDNTGELFFGEGSRLTVL.

A few counts support this clonotype. The chain uses TRBV20-1 and TRBJ2-1; D gene uncertain. The CDR3 runs 14 residues. Trimming removed 0 bases at V and 8 bases at J, with 14 bases between. Per the germline V gene, CDR1 is DFQATT and CDR2 is SNEGSKA (reference sequence). The CDR3 spells CSARDLSGLDEQFF. In nucleotides, the CDR3 is TGCAGTGCTAGAGATCTCTCTGGTCTGGATGAGCAGTTCTTC.

This clonotype was seen only a few times. The rearrangement links TRBV12-3 or TRBV12-4 to TRBJ2-3; D may be TRBD1 or TRBD2 (5 bases each). The CDR3 is made up of 15 amino acids. V lost 7 bases and J lost 3, with 17 bases in between. CDR3 loop: CASNPLGEGTDTQYF. CDR3 coding DNA: TGTGCCAGCAATCCCTTGGGTGAGGGGACAGATACGCAGTATTTT.

The table lists this clonotype with a few counts. This chain uses TRBV29-1 with TRBJ2-3; D remains unclear. CDR3 length: 14 amino acids. V lost 0 bases and J 4 bases, leaving 11 bases between the germline ends. Germline values: CDR1 SQVTM, CDR2 ANQGSEA. CDR3 sequence: CSVEEGGRPDTQYF. CDR3 coding DNA: TGCAGCGTTGAAGAGGGCGGCCGACCAGATACGCAGTATTTT.

This chain links TRBV20-1 with TRBJ1-6; TRBD1 matches 8 bases. This CDR3 spans 16 amino acids. V lost 4 bases and J lost 10; bases outside the gene matches: 15. CDR1 and CDR2 from the germline V gene are DFQATT and SNEGSKA (reference sequence). For the CDR3, the DNA is TGCAGTGCTATTAATACCGGACAGGGCGAAGTGTCACCCCTCCACTTT. It yields the protein CSAINTGQGEVSPLHF.